Sequencing of this T cell receptor beta chain was carried out in a study of radiotherapy plus CTLA-4 blockade in lung cancer. Comments on this clone: Its antigen is undetermined.

Enrolled patients, whose metastatic non-small-cell lung cancer was chemo-refractory, received focal radiation plus CTLA-4 blockade with ipilimumab. Clones were sequenced by immunoSEQ multiplex PCR, and TCRdb holds only the in-frame ones, with some missing. The table records about 49,000 clones, 55% to 80% of them present only once. The study, taken as a whole, reports: Blood saw expansion of tumor-derived TCR clones after radiotherapy plus ipilimumab.

The clonotype was recovered from a human donor with non-small cell lung cancer who had a complete response to radiotherapy plus ipilimumab. Sequencing used peripheral blood, obtained from a patient treated with radiotherapy plus ipilimumab.

CDR3 nucleotide sequence: TGTGCCAGTGCCGGGACTAGTATGGGGGAGTCCGGGGAGCTGTTTTTT. Amino acids: CASAGTSMGESGELFF. This chain connects TRBV19 to TRBJ2-2; 8 bases are a match to TRBD2. The CDR3 runs 16 residues. Trimming at V came to 8 bases and at J to 6 bases, leaving 14 bases not matched to a gene. Germline V CDR1 and CDR2: LNHDA, SQIVND (reference sequence).